Listed below are T cell receptor beta chains from one sample, sequenced in a study of identifying expanded T cells in peripheral blood. Repertoires were generated with immunoSEQ multiplex PCR, while TCRdb's copy carries only in-frame clones and drops some. The sample lists under 70,000 clones; around 87% were seen once. Sequenced sample: blood. The receptors stem from a person between 18 and 75 years old in good health. CDR3s include the opening cysteine and the closing phenylalanine or tryptophan. Each record gives: J gene, V gene, D gene, clone size, CDR3 DNA, CDR3 protein. A D gene is named only where the DNA matches it firmly. Clone size appears in some rows only: once, few, many, or a class for an expanded clone.

j_gene: TRBJ1-5
v_gene: TRBV6-1
d_gene: .
abundance: few
CDR3nt: TGTGCCAGCAGTAAGGGGGGGGCAGGTGGGCAGCCCCAGCATTTT
CDR3aa: CASSKGGAGGQPQHF

j_gene: TRBJ1-2
v_gene: TRBV28
d_gene: .
abundance: .
CDR3nt: TGTGCCAGCAGTGGCCCAGGGGCGATAGTCTATGGCTACACCTTC
CDR3aa: CASSGPGAIVYGYTF

j_gene: TRBJ1-1
v_gene: TRBV28
d_gene: TRBD1
abundance: .
CDR3nt: TGTGCCAGCAGTTTGACAGGGGTGAACACTGAAGCTTTCTTT
CDR3aa: CASSLTGVNTEAFF

j_gene: TRBJ2-5
v_gene: TRBV6-6
d_gene: .
abundance: .
CDR3nt: TGTGCCAGCAGTTTGAAAATCCGCGGAGAGACCCAGTACTTC
CDR3aa: CASSLKIRGETQYF

j_gene: TRBJ1-4
v_gene: TRBV28
d_gene: .
abundance: .
CDR3nt: TGTGCCAGCAGTACGCGGGCAGGGCGACATGAAAAACTGTTTTTT
CDR3aa: CASSTRAGRHEKLFF

j_gene: TRBJ1-5
v_gene: TRBV2
d_gene: .
abundance: .
CDR3nt: TGTGCCAGCAGTGAATCGAGGAATCAGCCCCAGCATTTT
CDR3aa: CASSESRNQPQHF

j_gene: TRBJ2-7
v_gene: TRBV7-3
d_gene: .
abundance: .
CDR3nt: TGTGCCAGCAGCCCCGGGCCTGTCACAAACCCCTACGAGCAGTACTTC
CDR3aa: CASSPGPVTNPYEQYF

j_gene: TRBJ2-3
v_gene: TRBV10-3
d_gene: .
abundance: once
CDR3nt: TGTGCCATCAGTGATCGCACAGATACGCAGTATTTT
CDR3aa: CAISDRTDTQYF

j_gene: TRBJ2-3
v_gene: TRBV29-1
d_gene: .
abundance: .
CDR3nt: TGCAGCGTTGAGGGGGATACGCAGTATTTT
CDR3aa: CSVEGDTQYF

j_gene: TRBJ2-5
v_gene: TRBV30
d_gene: .
abundance: .
CDR3nt: TGTGCCTGGGCCAGGGGACGGACGCAAGAGACCCAGTACTTC
CDR3aa: CAWARGRTQETQYF

j_gene: TRBJ1-5
v_gene: TRBV5-1
d_gene: .
abundance: .
CDR3nt: TGCGCCAGCAGCTTGGATACCGGTAAAAGCAATCAGCCCCAGCATTTT
CDR3aa: CASSLDTGKSNQPQHF

j_gene: TRBJ2-3
v_gene: TRBV7-2
d_gene: .
abundance: .
CDR3nt: TGTGCCAGCAGCCGGATAGCGAGCACAGATACGCAGTATTTT
CDR3aa: CASSRIASTDTQYF

j_gene: TRBJ2-4
v_gene: TRBV11-2
d_gene: .
abundance: .
CDR3nt: TGTGCCAGCAGCTTACACGAAAACATTCAGTACTTC
CDR3aa: CASSLHENIQYF

j_gene: TRBJ2-5
v_gene: TRBV6-6
d_gene: .
abundance: .
CDR3nt: TGTGCCAGCAGTTCCCCGGGTCTAGGGGAGACCCAGTACTTC
CDR3aa: CASSSPGLGETQYF

j_gene: TRBJ2-7
v_gene: TRBV27
d_gene: .
abundance: .
CDR3nt: TGTGCCAGCAGTTCGGGGGAGCAGTACTTC
CDR3aa: CASSSGEQYF

j_gene: TRBJ2-1
v_gene: TRBV7-6
d_gene: .
abundance: .
CDR3nt: TGTGCCAGCAGCCACACACGGGGCAATGAGCAGTTCTTC
CDR3aa: CASSHTRGNEQFF

j_gene: TRBJ1-2
v_gene: TRBV28
d_gene: TRBD1
abundance: .
CDR3nt: TGTGCCAGCCTATTGGGACAGAACACTAACTATGGCTACACCTTC
CDR3aa: CASLLGQNTNYGYTF

j_gene: TRBJ1-2
v_gene: TRBV2
d_gene: .
abundance: .
CDR3nt: TGTGCCACCCGACAAGAGCGTAACTATGGCTACACCTTC
CDR3aa: CATRQERNYGYTF

j_gene: TRBJ2-5
v_gene: TRBV7-8
d_gene: TRBD1
abundance: .
CDR3nt: TGTGCCAGCAGAAGCGAGACAGGGGGGGAGACCCAGTACTTC
CDR3aa: CASRSETGGETQYF

j_gene: TRBJ2-7
v_gene: TRBV11-3
d_gene: TRBD2
abundance: .
CDR3nt: TGTGCCAGCAGCTTAGGTAGCGGGTACGAGCAGTACTTC
CDR3aa: CASSLGSGYEQYF

j_gene: TRBJ2-3
v_gene: TRBV27
d_gene: TRBD1
abundance: once
CDR3nt: TGTGCCAGCAGTTTCCTGGGACAGCAAAACACAGATACGCAGTATTTT
CDR3aa: CASSFLGQQNTDTQYF

j_gene: TRBJ1-5
v_gene: TRBV21-1
d_gene: .
abundance: .
CDR3nt: TGTGCCAGCAGCTTATCGAGGCGAGGTAGGGTTTGGCAGCCCCAGCATTTT
CDR3aa: CASSLSRRGRVWQPQHF

j_gene: TRBJ1-2
v_gene: TRBV30
d_gene: TRBD1
abundance: .
CDR3nt: TGTGCCTGGAGTAGGGACAGGGGGACCTATGGCTACACCTTC
CDR3aa: CAWSRDRGTYGYTF

j_gene: TRBJ2-7
v_gene: TRBV6-6
d_gene: .
abundance: .
CDR3nt: TGTGCCAGCAGTTACCAGCCCCGGCACTACGAGCAGTACTTC
CDR3aa: CASSYQPRHYEQYF

j_gene: TRBJ2-3
v_gene: TRBV5-1
d_gene: .
abundance: .
CDR3nt: TGCGCCAGCAGCTTGCCCGGGGAAGCAGATACGCAGTATTTT
CDR3aa: CASSLPGEADTQYF

j_gene: TRBJ1-1
v_gene: TRBV14
d_gene: TRBD1
abundance: once
CDR3nt: TGTGCCAGCAGCCATGGACAGGGGCTGGGAGTTAAAGCTTTCTTT
CDR3aa: CASSHGQGLGVKAFF

j_gene: TRBJ2-1
v_gene: TRBV30
d_gene: TRBD2
abundance: .
CDR3nt: TGTGCCTGGAGTGTAGATAGCGGGGGTTACAATGAGCAGTTCTTC
CDR3aa: CAWSVDSGGYNEQFF

j_gene: TRBJ2-7
v_gene: TRBV11-3
d_gene: TRBD2
abundance: .
CDR3nt: TGTGCCAGCAGCTTAGGGGGGGGCTACGAGCAGTACTTC
CDR3aa: CASSLGGGYEQYF

j_gene: TRBJ1-5
v_gene: TRBV5-6
d_gene: .
abundance: few
CDR3nt: TGTGCCAGCAGCTTGAACAGGGCCAATCAGCCCCAGCATTTT
CDR3aa: CASSLNRANQPQHF

j_gene: TRBJ1-1
v_gene: TRBV4-1
d_gene: TRBD1
abundance: .
CDR3nt: TGCGCCAGCAGCCCGATTCTCCGGGACAGAGAAGCTTTCTTT
CDR3aa: CASSPILRDREAFF

j_gene: TRBJ2-5
v_gene: TRBV13
d_gene: .
abundance: .
CDR3nt: TGTGCCAGCAGCTTAACTAGCCCGCGGGAGACCCAGTACTTC
CDR3aa: CASSLTSPRETQYF

j_gene: TRBJ2-2
v_gene: TRBV30
d_gene: .
abundance: .
CDR3nt: TGTGCCTGGAGTGGCGGGACTGTATCCGGGGAGCTGTTTTTT
CDR3aa: CAWSGGTVSGELFF

j_gene: TRBJ1-2
v_gene: TRBV9
d_gene: .
abundance: .
CDR3nt: TGTGCCAGCAGCGTAGATGGGGGGAGCGGCTACACCTTC
CDR3aa: CASSVDGGSGYTF

j_gene: TRBJ2-3
v_gene: TRBV5-1
d_gene: .
abundance: .
CDR3nt: TGCGCCAGCAGCTTGCAGGGTCGGGGGGATACGCAGTATTTT
CDR3aa: CASSLQGRGDTQYF

j_gene: TRBJ1-4
v_gene: TRBV5-8
d_gene: .
abundance: .
CDR3nt: TGTGCCAGCAGCTTGGACGACGGGTGGAATGAAAAACTGTTTTTT
CDR3aa: CASSLDDGWNEKLFF

j_gene: TRBJ2-1
v_gene: TRBV7-3
d_gene: .
abundance: .
CDR3nt: TGTGCCAGCAGCCCATCCGACAGACACAATGAGCAGTTCTTC
CDR3aa: CASSPSDRHNEQFF

j_gene: TRBJ2-3
v_gene: TRBV6-6
d_gene: .
abundance: .
CDR3nt: TGTGCCAGCAGTTACTCAGGGGCAAGCACAGATACGCAGTATTTT
CDR3aa: CASSYSGASTDTQYF

j_gene: TRBJ2-7
v_gene: TRBV6-1
d_gene: .
abundance: .
CDR3nt: TGTGCCAGTTCGCAGTCACCCTACGAGCAGTACTTC
CDR3aa: CASSQSPYEQYF

j_gene: TRBJ2-1
v_gene: TRBV19
d_gene: .
abundance: .
CDR3nt: TGTGCCACCCGGACTGTTAACAATGAGCAGTTCTTC
CDR3aa: CATRTVNNEQFF

j_gene: TRBJ2-2
v_gene: TRBV6-4
d_gene: .
abundance: .
CDR3nt: TGTGCCAGCAGCACGGGATTGAACACCGGGGAGCTGTTTTTT
CDR3aa: CASSTGLNTGELFF